One and the same sample provided the 30 T cell receptor beta chains below, sequenced in a study of T-cell memory formation after mild COVID-19. One entry per CDR3 protein, called by TCRdb with MiXCR from the 5' RACE reads. Of 140,000 to 150,000 distinct CDR3 sequences in the sample, about 23% were seen once. Sequencing was performed on PBMCs or a T cell subset sorted from them (not recorded which). The source is an adult woman who had mild COVID-19 (a few samples of this study predate the infection). Cell type and time point are not known.

This clonotype came up a few times. This rearrangement joins TRBV9 to TRBJ1-1, with 7 bases fitting TRBD1. The CDR3 is 14 amino acids. Germline-derived CDR1 and CDR2 are SGDLS and YYNGEE. Trimming at V came to 0 bases and at J to 5 bases, leaving 4 bases not matched to a gene. CDR3 protein: CASSVGSGGTEAFF. The CDR3, as DNA: TGTGCCAGCAGCGTAGGATCAGGGGGGACTGAAGCTTTCTTT.

This chain uses TRBV10-2 with TRBJ2-7; D may be TRBD2 (6 bases). This CDR3 is built from 15 residues. V was cut by 7 bases and J by 0 bases, with 16 bases left in between. Per the germline V gene, CDR1 is WSHSY and CDR2 is SAAADI. CDR3 residues: CASTLEGKSSYEQYF. In DNA, the CDR3 is TGCGCCAGCACCCTGGAGGGTAAGAGCTCCTACGAGCAGTACTTC.

This clonotype has just a few counts. The genes are TRBV11-2 and TRBJ1-2; the match to TRBD1 covers 7 bases. V lost 4 bases, J lost 2 bases, and 7 bases stayed unmatched. The CDR3 runs to 15 residues. Germline V lookup: CDR1 SGHAT, CDR2 FQNNGV. The CDR3 bases are TGTGCCAGCAGCTGGCCTGGACAGGAGAACTATGGCTACACCTTC. This gives the protein CASSWPGQENYGYTF.

The chain couples TRBV7-8 to TRBJ2-7; D possibly matches TRBD1 or TRBD2 (5 bases each). This CDR3 comprises 15 residues. V was cut by 7 bases and J by 7 bases, with 23 bases left in between. Per germline, CDR1 SGHVS and CDR2 FQNEAQ. The chain's CDR3 is CASKMGESYGAEQYF. The CDR3, as DNA: TGTGCCAGCAAAATGGGGGAAAGCTACGGTGCGGAGCAGTACTTC.

This clonotype has at least ten counts. The gene calls are TRBV11-2 and TRBJ2-1; D might be TRBD1 or TRBD2, each matching 5 bases. The germline gives CDR1 SGHAT, CDR2 FQNNGV. This CDR3 region has 13 residues. Between the trimmed V and J ends, which lost 5 bases and 1 base, there was a span of 6 bases. This chain's CDR3 is CASSGGSYNEQFF. CDR3 coding DNA: TGTGCCAGCAGCGGGGGATCCTACAATGAGCAGTTCTTC.

This clonotype was counted between two and nine times. The CDR3 DNA is TGTGCCATCAGTGACCACTACAATGAGCAGTTCTTC. It specifies CAISDHYNEQFF. The chain recombines TRBV10-3 with TRBJ2-1; D not resolved. The V end lost 3 bases, the J end lost 3 bases, and 3 bases lay between the germline ends. Germline V CDR1 and CDR2: ENHRY, SYGVKD. This CDR3 is built from 12 residues.

This clonotype has only a few counts. The chain couples TRBV5-1 to TRBJ2-6, with 7 bases fitting TRBD1. The V gene end was trimmed by 5 bases and the J gene end by 4 bases; junction bases not matched to a gene: 18. Germline V gene lookup returns CDR1 SGHRS and CDR2 YFSETQ. The CDR3 consists of 19 residues. The CDR3 DNA reads as TGCGCCAGCAGTTCCTCCCCCCAGGGGGTCCTCCGAGGGGCCAACGTCCTGACTTTC. Protein: CASSSSPQGVLRGANVLTF. Complete variable domain (other parts from reference TRBV5-1 and TRBJ2-6): KAGVTQTPRYLIKTRGQQVTLSCSPISGHRSVSWYQQTPGQGLQFLFEYFSETQRNKGNFPGRFSGRQFSNSRSEMNVSTLELGDSALYLCASSSSPQGVLRGANVLTFGAGSRLTVL.

The rearrangement uses TRBV29-1 and TRBJ1-1, with unresolved D. V was trimmed by 3 bases and J by 2 bases, leaving 7 bases between them. Germline-derived CDR1 and CDR2 are SQVTM and ANQGSEA. This CDR3 has 12 amino acids. The CDR3 region is CSVDLSNTEAFF. The CDR3 DNA reads as TGCAGCGTTGATTTAAGTAACACTGAAGCTTTCTTT. Filled out from reference TRBV29-1 and TRBJ1-1, the complete variable domain reads SAVISQKPSRDICQRGTSLTIQCQVDSQVTMMFWYRQQPGQSLTLIATANQGSEATYESGFVIDKFPISRPNLTFSTLTVSNMSPEDSSIYLCSVDLSNTEAFFGQGTRLTVV.

The chain carries TRBV4-1 and TRBJ2-7; D possibly uses TRBD1 or TRBD2 (5 bases each). The CDR3 is 15 amino acids. The germline V and J ends were trimmed by 1 base and 8 bases, with 18 bases remaining between them. Germline V gene lookup returns CDR1 MGHRA and CDR2 YSYEKL. The CDR3, as DNA: TGCGCCAGCAGCCAAGGGACTCCGGGACGGTTGAAGCAGTACTTC. The encoded protein is CASSQGTPGRLKQYF.

This clonotype was recorded a few times. This chain links TRBV14 with TRBJ2-7; TRBD1 aligns across 7 bases. V lost 0 bases, J lost 4 bases, and 15 bases stayed unmatched. The CDR3 is made up of 18 amino acids. The V gene's germline CDR1 is SGHDN and CDR2 FVKESK. CDR3 bases: TGTGCCAGCAGCCAAGAGAGCGTGAGGGACAGAGCTGATTACGAGCAGTACTTC. Translating gives CASSQESVRDRADYEQYF.

This clonotype was found a few times. The gene calls are TRBV21-1 and TRBJ1-1; the D segment call TRBD1 is taken from the table without a DNA check. TRBV21-1 is a documented pseudogene. This CDR3 has 16 amino acids. CDR3 coding DNA: TGTGCCAGCAGAAACCGGGACAGGGGGCGGAACACTGAAGCTTTCTTT. Encoded protein: CASRNRDRGRNTEAFF.

V and J are TRBV5-6 and TRBJ2-7, with D uncertain. The germline V and J ends were trimmed by 2 bases and 6 bases, with 12 bases remaining between them. The length of the CDR3 is 13 residues. Germline V gives CDR1 SGHDT, CDR2 YYEEEE. The CDR3 reads CASSLGGSLEQYF. In nucleotides, the CDR3 is TGTGCCAGCAGCTTAGGCGGCAGCCTCGAGCAGTACTTC.

In its sample, this clonotype was seen a few times. V is TRBV30 and J is TRBJ2-3; D possibly corresponds to TRBD2 (5 bases). This CDR3 is 14 amino acids long. Trimming took off 1 base at V and 1 base at J, with 9 bases between the two ends. CDR1 is GTSNPN and CDR2 is SVGIG in the germline V gene (reference sequence). The CDR3 DNA sequence: TGTGCCTGGAGTGCATCCGGGGGCACAGATACGCAGTATTTT. The encoded protein is CAWSASGGTDTQYF.

This clonotype has more than one count but fewer than ten. V gene TRBV6-5 combines with J gene TRBJ2-7; 10 bases match TRBD2. With 2 bases clipped from V and 0 bases from J, the junction kept 1 base outside the gene matches. CDR3 length: 15 amino acids. Germline CDR1 MNHEY, CDR2 SVGAGI. CDR3 coding DNA: TGTGCCAGCAGTTACAGACTAGCGGGCTCCTACGAGCAGTACTTC. Translating gives CASSYRLAGSYEQYF.

This sequence joins TRBV12-3 or TRBV12-4 and TRBJ2-7; 13 bases agree with TRBD2. The CDR3 is 20 residues long. The V segment lost 4 bases and the J segment 5 bases; nucleotides outside the gene matches: 20. The CDR3 DNA sequence: TGTGCCAGCAGTTCTCCCGACGGACTAGCGGGGGCCGGGTCCCAGGACGAGCAGTACTTC. This codes for CASSSPDGLAGAGSQDEQYF.

The chain has TRBV7-6 and TRBJ2-1, with D perhaps TRBD2 (7 bases). Trimming took 1 base from V and 4 from J, leaving 14 bases between them. CDR3 length: 16 residues. Germline CDR1 reads SGHVS; CDR2 reads FNYEAQ. CDR3 sequence reads: CASSLVAGEGYNEQFF. In DNA form, the CDR3 reads TGTGCCAGCAGCTTAGTTGCAGGGGAGGGATACAATGAGCAGTTCTTC.

The gene calls are TRBV12-5 and TRBJ2-1; TRBD2 might be the D (5 bases). The CDR3 covers 16 residues. Germline V CDR1 and CDR2: LGHNT, FRNRAP. The V gene lost 1 base and the J gene lost 4 bases, with 14 bases spanning the gap. The CDR3 sequence is CASGLGVTDLYNEQFF. CDR3 DNA sequence: TGTGCTAGTGGTTTGGGGGTAACGGACTTATACAATGAGCAGTTCTTC.

This sequence joins TRBV12-3 or TRBV12-4 and TRBJ1-6; D remains ambiguous. Trimming left V 3 bases short and J 6 bases short, with 18 bases between. The CDR3 is 17 residues long. The CDR3 reads CASSFVIGSGSNSPLHF. CDR3 DNA: TGTGCCAGCAGTTTTGTCATTGGCAGTGGATCTAATTCACCCCTCCACTTT.

Only one count was recorded for this clonotype. The rearrangement uses TRBV30 and TRBJ1-1, with D hard to call. The CDR3 has 13 residues. Germline V gives CDR1 GTSNPN, CDR2 SVGIG (reference sequence). Trimming removed 1 base from V and 1 base from J, with 7 bases in between. CDR3 DNA sequence: TGTGCCTGGAGTGCCCACAGGAACACTGAAGCTTTCTTT. Encoded protein: CAWSAHRNTEAFF. The whole variable domain, remainder taken from reference TRBV30 and TRBJ1-1, is SQTIHQWPATLVQPVGSPLSLECTVEGTSNPNLYWYRQAAGRGLQLLFYSVGIGQISSEVPQNLSASRPQDRQFILSSKKLLLSDSGFYLCAWSAHRNTEAFFGQGTRLTVV.

This clonotype has only a few counts. This chain links TRBV5-1 with TRBJ1-4; tentative D call: TRBD1 (6 bases). CDR3 length: 15 amino acids. Trimming removed 1 base from V and 3 bases from J, with 10 bases in between. CDR1 is SGHRS, CDR2 YFSETQ, per germline. DNA for the CDR3: TGCGCCAGCAGCTTGTCAGGGGCGGCTAATGAAAAACTGTTTTTT. Translation gives CASSLSGAANEKLFF.

The chain combines TRBV6-1 with TRBJ2-7; 8 nucleotides agree with TRBD1. V was pared by 3 bases and J by 2 bases, with 3 bases of the junction left unmatched. Germline V gives CDR1 MNHNS, CDR2 SASEGT. The CDR3 is 14 amino acids. CDR3 sequence (DNA): TGTGCCAGCAGTGAGCAGACAGGGGCCTACGAGCAGTACTTC. Translation: CASSEQTGAYEQYF.

This clonotype was detected only a few times. This chain links TRBV7-9 with TRBJ1-2; 9 bases map to TRBD1. This CDR3 has 14 residues. Germline lookup yields CDR1 SEHNR and CDR2 FQNEAQ (reference sequence). V lost 7 bases and J lost 5; bases outside the gene matches: 8. In DNA, the CDR3 is TGTGCCAGCAACGAACGGGACAGGGCATATGGCTACACCTTC. Protein product: CASNERDRAYGYTF.

This clonotype appeared a few times. The J gene is TRBJ2-3, the V gene TRBV19, with 8 bases that match TRBD1. The germline V gene encodes CDR1 LNHDA and CDR2 SQIVND (reference sequence). V dropped 3 bases and J dropped 2; count of bases not matched to a gene: 4. This CDR3 has 15 residues. Here the CDR3 DNA reads TGTGCCAGTAGTATTGGACAGGGATTCACAGATACGCAGTATTTT. Amino acid sequence: CASSIGQGFTDTQYF.

V usage is TRBV11-2 and J usage is TRBJ2-1, with D tentatively TRBD2 (6 bases). The CDR3 totals 17 residues. The germline gives CDR1 SGHAT, CDR2 FQNNGV. The V end lost 5 bases, the J end lost 4 bases, and 21 bases lay between the germline ends. This chain's CDR3 is CASSLAYGGTSYNEQFF. CDR3 sequence (DNA): TGTGCCAGCAGCCTCGCGTATGGGGGGACGTCATACAATGAGCAGTTCTTC.

This clonotype occurred a few times. The chain has TRBV5-1 and TRBJ2-7, with D perhaps TRBD1 (6 bases). The V gene's germline CDR1 is SGHRS and CDR2 YFSETQ. Trimming shortened V by 4 bases and J by 5 bases, and 22 bases separated the two germline ends. This CDR3 comprises 16 residues. The CDR3, as DNA: TGCGCCAGCAGCCCCGCCGGGACACGGACGCCCCACGAGCAGTACTTC. Translated: CASSPAGTRTPHEQYF. The whole variable domain, remainder taken from reference TRBV5-1 and TRBJ2-7, is KAGVTQTPRYLIKTRGQQVTLSCSPISGHRSVSWYQQTPGQGLQFLFEYFSETQRNKGNFPGRFSGRQFSNSRSEMNVSTLELGDSALYLCASSPAGTRTPHEQYFGPGTRLTVT.

This clonotype has only a few counts. The V gene is TRBV12-3 or TRBV12-4, the J gene TRBJ2-2; 7 bases are a match to TRBD1. The CDR3 is 14 residues long. J gave up 2 bases and V 5 bases, and 2 bases lay outside the gene matches. The CDR3 DNA is TGTGCCAGCAGTGGGACAGCCAACACCGGGGAGCTGTTTTTT. Its protein product is CASSGTANTGELFF.

This clonotype was seen a few times. The chain employs TRBV9 and TRBJ2-3; possibly TRBD1 or TRBD2 for D (5 bases each). Trimming cost V 3 bases and J 2 bases, with 16 bases left between them. CDR1 is SGDLS and CDR2 is YYNGEE in the germline V gene. The CDR3 is made up of 16 amino acids. CDR3 sequence: CASSALLGTLTDTQYF. CDR3 DNA: TGTGCCAGCAGCGCGTTACTCGGGACGCTCACAGATACGCAGTATTTT.

V and J are TRBV6-6 and TRBJ2-3; 13 bases fit TRBD2. The V gene end was trimmed by 6 bases and the J gene end by 5 bases; junction bases not matched to a gene: 5. Looked up from germline, CDR1 is MNHNY and CDR2 is SVGAGI (reference sequence). This CDR3 is 15 amino acids long. The CDR3 nucleotides read TGTGCCAGCAGCCAACTAGCGGGGGGGTTAGATACGCAGTATTTT. Its translation: CASSQLAGGLDTQYF.

The CDR3 sequence is CATSPGSSYQPQHF. DNA of the CDR3: TGTGCCACAAGTCCAGGGAGTTCCTATCAGCCCCAGCATTTT. This sequence joins TRBV24-1 and TRBJ1-5; the D gene is possibly TRBD1 (5 bases). The V and J ends lost 10 bases and 5 bases respectively, with 17 bases between them. Germline V gene lookup returns CDR1 KGHDR and CDR2 SFDVKD. The CDR3 has 14 amino acids.

This chain joins TRBV5-5 and TRBJ1-2; maybe TRBD1 (5 bases). V lost 0 bases and J 8 bases, leaving 17 bases between the germline ends. CDR3 size: 15 residues. Germline values: CDR1 SGHKS, CDR2 YYEKEE (reference sequence). CDR3 in DNA: TGTGCCAGCAGCTTGGCCGGGACTTTAAGCTCGGGCTACACCTTC. Encoded protein: CASSLAGTLSSGYTF.